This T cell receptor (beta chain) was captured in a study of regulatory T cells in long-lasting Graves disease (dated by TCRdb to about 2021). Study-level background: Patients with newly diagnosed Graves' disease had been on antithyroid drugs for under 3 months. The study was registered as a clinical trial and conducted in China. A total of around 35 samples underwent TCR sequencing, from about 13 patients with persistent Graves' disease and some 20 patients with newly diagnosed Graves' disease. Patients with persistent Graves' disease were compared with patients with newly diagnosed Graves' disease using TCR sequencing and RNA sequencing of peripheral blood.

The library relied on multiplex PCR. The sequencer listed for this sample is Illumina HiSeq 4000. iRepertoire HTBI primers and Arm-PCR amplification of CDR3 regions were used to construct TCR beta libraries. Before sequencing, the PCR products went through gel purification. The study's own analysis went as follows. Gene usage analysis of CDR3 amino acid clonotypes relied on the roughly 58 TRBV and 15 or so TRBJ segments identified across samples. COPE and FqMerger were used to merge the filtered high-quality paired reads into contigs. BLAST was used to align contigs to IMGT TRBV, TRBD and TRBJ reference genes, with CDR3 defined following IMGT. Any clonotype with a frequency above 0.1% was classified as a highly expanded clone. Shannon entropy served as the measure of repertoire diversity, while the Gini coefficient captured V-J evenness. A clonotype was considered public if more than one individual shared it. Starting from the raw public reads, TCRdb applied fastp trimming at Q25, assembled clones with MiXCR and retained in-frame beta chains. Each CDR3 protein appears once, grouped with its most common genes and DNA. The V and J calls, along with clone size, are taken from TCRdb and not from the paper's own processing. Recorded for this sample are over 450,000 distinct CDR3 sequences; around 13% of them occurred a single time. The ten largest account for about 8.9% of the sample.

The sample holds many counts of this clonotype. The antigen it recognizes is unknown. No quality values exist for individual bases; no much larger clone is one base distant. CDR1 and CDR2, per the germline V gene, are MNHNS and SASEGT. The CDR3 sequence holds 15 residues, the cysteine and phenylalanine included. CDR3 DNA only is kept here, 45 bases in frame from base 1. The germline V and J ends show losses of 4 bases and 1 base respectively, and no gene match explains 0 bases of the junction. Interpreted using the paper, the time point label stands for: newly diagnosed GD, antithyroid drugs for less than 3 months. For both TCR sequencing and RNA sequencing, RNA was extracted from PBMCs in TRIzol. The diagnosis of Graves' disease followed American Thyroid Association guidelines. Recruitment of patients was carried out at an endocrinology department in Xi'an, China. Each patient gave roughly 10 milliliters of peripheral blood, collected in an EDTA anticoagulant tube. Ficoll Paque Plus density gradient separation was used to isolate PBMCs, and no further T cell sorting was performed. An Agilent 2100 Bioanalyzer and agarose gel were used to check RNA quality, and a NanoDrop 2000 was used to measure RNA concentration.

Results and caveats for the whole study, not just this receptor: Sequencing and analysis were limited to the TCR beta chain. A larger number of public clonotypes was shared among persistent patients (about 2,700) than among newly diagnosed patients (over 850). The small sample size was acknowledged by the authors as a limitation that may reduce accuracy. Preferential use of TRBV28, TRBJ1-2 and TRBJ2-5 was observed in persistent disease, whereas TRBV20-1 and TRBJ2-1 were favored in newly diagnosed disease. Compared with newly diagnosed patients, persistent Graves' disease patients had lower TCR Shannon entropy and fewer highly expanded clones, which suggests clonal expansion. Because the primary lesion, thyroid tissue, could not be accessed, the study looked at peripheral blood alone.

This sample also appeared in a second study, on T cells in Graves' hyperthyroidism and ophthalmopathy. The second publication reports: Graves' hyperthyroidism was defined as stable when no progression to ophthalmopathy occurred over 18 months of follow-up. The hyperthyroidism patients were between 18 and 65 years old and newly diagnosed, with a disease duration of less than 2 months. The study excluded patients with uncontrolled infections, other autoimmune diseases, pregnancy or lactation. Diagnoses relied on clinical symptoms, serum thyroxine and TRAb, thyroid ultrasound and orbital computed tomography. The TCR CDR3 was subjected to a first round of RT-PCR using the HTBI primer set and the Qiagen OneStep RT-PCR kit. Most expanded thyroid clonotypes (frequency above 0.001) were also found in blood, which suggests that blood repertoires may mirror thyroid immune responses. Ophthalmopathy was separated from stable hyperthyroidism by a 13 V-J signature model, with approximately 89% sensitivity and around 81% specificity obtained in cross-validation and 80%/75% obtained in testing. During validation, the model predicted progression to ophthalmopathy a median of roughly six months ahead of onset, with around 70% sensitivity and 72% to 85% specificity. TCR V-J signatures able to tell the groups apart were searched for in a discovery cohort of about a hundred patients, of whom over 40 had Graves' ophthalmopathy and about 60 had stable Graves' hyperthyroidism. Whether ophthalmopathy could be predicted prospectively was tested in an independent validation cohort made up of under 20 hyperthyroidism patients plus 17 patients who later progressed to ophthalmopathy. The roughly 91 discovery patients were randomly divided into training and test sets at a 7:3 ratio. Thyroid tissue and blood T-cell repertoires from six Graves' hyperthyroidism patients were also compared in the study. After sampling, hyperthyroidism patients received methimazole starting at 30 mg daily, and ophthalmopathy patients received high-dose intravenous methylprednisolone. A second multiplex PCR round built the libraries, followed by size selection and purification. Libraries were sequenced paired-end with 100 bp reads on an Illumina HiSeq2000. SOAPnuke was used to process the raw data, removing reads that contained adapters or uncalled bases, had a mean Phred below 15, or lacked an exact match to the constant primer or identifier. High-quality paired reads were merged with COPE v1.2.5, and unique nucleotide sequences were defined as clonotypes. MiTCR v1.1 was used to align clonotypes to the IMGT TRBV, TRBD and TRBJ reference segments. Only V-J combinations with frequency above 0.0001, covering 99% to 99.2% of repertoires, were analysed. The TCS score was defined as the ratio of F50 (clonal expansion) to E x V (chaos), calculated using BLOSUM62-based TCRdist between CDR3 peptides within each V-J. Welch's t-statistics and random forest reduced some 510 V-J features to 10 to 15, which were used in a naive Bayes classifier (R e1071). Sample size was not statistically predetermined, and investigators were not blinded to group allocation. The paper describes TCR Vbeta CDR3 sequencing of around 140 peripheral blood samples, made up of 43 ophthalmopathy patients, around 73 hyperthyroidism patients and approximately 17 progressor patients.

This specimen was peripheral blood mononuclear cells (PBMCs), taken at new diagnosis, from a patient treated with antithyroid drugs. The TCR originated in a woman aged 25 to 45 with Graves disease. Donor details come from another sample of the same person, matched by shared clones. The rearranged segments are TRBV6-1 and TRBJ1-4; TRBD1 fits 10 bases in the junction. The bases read TGTGCCAGCAGTGGGACAGGGGGAACTAATGAAAAACTGTTTTTT. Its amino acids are CASSGTGGTNEKLFF.